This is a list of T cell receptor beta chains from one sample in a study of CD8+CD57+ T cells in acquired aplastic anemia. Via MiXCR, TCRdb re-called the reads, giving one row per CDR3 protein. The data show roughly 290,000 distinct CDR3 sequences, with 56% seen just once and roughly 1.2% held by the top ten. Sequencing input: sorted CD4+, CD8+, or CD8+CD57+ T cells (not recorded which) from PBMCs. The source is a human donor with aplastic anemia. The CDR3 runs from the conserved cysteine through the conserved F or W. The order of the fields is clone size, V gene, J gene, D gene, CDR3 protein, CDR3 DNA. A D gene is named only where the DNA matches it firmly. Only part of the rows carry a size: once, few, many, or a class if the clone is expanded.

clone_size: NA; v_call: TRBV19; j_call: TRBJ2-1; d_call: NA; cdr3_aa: CASSIDSSYNEQFF; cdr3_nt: TGTGCCAGTAGTATTGATAGCTCCTACAATGAGCAGTTCTTC
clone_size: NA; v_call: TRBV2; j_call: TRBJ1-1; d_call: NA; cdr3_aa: CASRSDRLNTEAFF; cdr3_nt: TGTGCCAGCAGATCCGACAGACTGAACACTGAAGCTTTCTTT
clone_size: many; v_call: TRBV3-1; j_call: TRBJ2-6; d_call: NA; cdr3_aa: CASSQGSSGANVLTF; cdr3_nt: TGTGCCAGCAGCCAAGGATCTTCTGGGGCCAACGTCCTGACTTTC
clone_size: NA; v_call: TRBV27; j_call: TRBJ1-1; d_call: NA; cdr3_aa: CASSLSAGTETFF; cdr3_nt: TGTGCCAGCAGTTTATCCGCGGGGACTGAAACTTTCTTT
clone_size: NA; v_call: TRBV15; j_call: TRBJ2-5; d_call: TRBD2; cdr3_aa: CATSRSGTSGRRETQYF; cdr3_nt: TGTGCCACCAGCAGATCCGGGACTAGCGGGAGACGGGAGACCCAGTACTTC
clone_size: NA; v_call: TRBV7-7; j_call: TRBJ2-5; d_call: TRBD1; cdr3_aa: CASSTGAQQTQYF; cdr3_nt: TGTGCCAGCTCTACAGGGGCTCAGCAGACCCAGTACTTC
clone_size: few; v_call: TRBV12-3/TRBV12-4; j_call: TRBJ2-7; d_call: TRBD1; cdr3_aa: CASSRTGGAGEQYF; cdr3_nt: TGTGCCAGCAGCCGGACAGGGGGCGCCGGGGAGCAGTACTTC
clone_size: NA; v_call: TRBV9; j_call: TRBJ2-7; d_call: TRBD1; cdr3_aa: CASSAQGARFYEQYF; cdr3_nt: TGTGCCAGCAGCGCACAGGGGGCGAGGTTCTACGAGCAGTACTTC
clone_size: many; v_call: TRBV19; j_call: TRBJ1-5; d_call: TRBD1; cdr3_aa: CASSMEGAGFQPQHF; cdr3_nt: TGTGCCAGTAGTATGGAGGGGGCAGGATTTCAGCCCCAGCATTTT
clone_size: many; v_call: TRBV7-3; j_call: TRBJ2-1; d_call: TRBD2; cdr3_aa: CASSSQPSGGEQFF; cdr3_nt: TGTGCCAGCAGCTCACAACCTAGCGGGGGGGAGCAGTTCTTC
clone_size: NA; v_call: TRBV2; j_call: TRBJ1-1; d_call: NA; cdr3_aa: CASSEGLAGAYTEAFF; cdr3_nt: TGTGCCAGCAGTGAAGGACTAGCGGGGGCGTACACTGAAGCTTTCTTT
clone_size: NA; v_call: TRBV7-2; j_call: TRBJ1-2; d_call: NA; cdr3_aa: CASSFRQVTDHTF; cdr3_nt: TGTGCCAGCAGCTTTAGACAGGTGACAGACCACACCTTC
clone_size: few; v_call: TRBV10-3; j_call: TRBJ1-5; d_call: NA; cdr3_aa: CATRDELESNQPQHF; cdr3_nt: TGTGCCACCCGGGACGAACTGGAGAGCAATCAGCCCCAGCATTTT
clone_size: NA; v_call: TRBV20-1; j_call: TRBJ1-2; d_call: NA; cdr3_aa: CSAAVRGGDGYTF; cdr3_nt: TGCAGTGCCGCTGTCCGGGGAGGGGATGGCTACACCTTC
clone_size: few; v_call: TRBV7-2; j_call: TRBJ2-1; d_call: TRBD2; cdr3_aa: CASSTGLAGGMGEQFF; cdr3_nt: TGTGCCAGCAGCACGGGACTAGCGGGAGGGATGGGTGAGCAGTTCTTC
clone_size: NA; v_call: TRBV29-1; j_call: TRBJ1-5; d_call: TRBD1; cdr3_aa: CSVAFGTGYDRASGNQPQHF; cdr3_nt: TGCAGCGTTGCGTTCGGGACAGGGTATGATCGGGCGAGTGGCAATCAGCCCCAGCATTTT
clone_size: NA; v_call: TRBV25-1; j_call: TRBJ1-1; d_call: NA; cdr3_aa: CASSLSDRIYMNTEAFF; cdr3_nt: TGTGCCAGCAGTTTATCTGACAGAATTTACATGAACACTGAAGCTTTCTTT
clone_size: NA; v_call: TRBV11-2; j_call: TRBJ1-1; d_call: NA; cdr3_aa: CASSINRANTEAFF; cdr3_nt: TGTGCCAGTAGTATTAACAGAGCAAACACTGAAGCTTTCTTT
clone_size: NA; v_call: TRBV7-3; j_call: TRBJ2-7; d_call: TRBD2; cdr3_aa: CASSFSGEGEQYF; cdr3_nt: TGTGCCAGCAGCTTTAGCGGGGAAGGCGAGCAGTACTTC
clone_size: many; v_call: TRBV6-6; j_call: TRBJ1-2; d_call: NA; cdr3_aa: CASSQQLVRDGYTF; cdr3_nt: TGTGCCAGCAGTCAACAGTTGGTAAGGGATGGCTACACCTTC
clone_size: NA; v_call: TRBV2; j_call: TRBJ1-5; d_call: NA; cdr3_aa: CASRQGPQHF; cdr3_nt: TGTGCCAGCAGACAAGGGCCCCAGCATTTT
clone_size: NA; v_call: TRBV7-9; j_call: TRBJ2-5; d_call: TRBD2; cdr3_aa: CASSLARLAGGRRGETQYF; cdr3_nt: TGTGCCAGCAGCTTAGCGAGACTAGCGGGGGGTCGACGGGGCGAGACCCAGTACTTC
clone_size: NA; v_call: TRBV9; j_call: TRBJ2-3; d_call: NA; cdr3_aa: CASSVGGSSTDTQYF; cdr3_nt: TGTGCCAGCAGCGTGGGGGGTTCTAGCACAGATACGCAGTATTTT